This T cell receptor (beta chain) was observed in a study of T-cell memory formation after mild COVID-19. Constant-segment primers and 5'RACE yielded cDNA libraries for TCR alpha and TCR beta, each carrying sample barcodes and UMIs. TCRdb analysed the 5' RACE reads with MiXCR anew, one entry per CDR3 protein. Of approximately 300,000 distinct CDR3 sequences detected, approximately 19% appear once; the ten largest clones hold roughly 21%. With respect to this clonotype: The antigen remains unidentified.

Study-wide results and limits: Later expanders leaned CD4+, whereas day 15 to 85 contracting clones were balanced CD4/CD8. Pre-infection memory showed some responding clones, and this suggested that cross-reactive memory joined. The SARS-CoV-2 specificity of second-wave clones reaching peak at day 37 remained unverified.

This clonotype was sampled from a man between 18 and 35 years old who had mild COVID-19 (a few samples of this study predate the infection). Cell type and time point are not known. The sequencing input was PBMCs or a T cell subset sorted from them (not recorded which).

The CDR3: CASSPSGGGGYTF. The CDR3 nucleotides read TGTGCCAGCAGCCCGTCGGGGGGCGGCGGCTACACCTTC. The V call is TRBV7-3, the J call TRBJ1-2; D possibly corresponds to TRBD1 (6 bases). V lost 5 bases and J lost 8, with 15 bases in between. This CDR3 has 13 amino acids. Germline assignment: CDR1 SGHTA and CDR2 FQGTGA.